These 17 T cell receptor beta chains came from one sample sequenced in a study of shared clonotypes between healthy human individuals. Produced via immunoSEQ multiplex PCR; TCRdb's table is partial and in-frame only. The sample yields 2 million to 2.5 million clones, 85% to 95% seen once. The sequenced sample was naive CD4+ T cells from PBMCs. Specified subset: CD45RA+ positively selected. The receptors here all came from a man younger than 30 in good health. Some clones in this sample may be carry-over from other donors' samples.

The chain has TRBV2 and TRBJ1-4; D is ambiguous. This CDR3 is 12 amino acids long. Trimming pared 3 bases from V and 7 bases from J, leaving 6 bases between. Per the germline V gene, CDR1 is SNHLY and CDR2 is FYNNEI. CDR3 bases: TGTGCCAGCAGTGATTTTGGTGAAAAACTGTTTTTT. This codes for CASSDFGEKLFF.

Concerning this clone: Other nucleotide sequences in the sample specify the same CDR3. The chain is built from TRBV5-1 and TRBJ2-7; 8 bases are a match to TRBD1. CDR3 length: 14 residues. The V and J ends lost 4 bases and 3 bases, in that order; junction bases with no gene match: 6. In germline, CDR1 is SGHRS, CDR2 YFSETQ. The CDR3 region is CASSAGQGSYEQYF. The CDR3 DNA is TGCGCCAGCAGCGCCGGACAGGGTAGCTACGAGCAGTACTTC.

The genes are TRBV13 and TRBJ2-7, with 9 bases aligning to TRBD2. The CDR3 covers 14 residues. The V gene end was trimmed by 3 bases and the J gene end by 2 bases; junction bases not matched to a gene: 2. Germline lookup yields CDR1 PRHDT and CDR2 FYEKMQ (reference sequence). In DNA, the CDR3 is TGTGCCAGCAGCTTGACTAGCGGTCCCTACGAGCAGTACTTC. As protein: CASSLTSGPYEQYF.

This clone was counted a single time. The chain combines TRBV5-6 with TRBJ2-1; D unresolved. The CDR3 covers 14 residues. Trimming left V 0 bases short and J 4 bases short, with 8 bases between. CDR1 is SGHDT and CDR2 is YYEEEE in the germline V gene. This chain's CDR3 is CASSLVAGYNEQFF. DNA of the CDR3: TGTGCCAGCAGCTTGGTGGCTGGGTACAATGAGCAGTTCTTC.

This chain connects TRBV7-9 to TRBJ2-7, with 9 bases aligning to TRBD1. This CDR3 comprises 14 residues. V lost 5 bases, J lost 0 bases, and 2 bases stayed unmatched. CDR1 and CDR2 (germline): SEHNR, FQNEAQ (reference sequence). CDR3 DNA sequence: TGTGCCAGCAGCGTACAGGGGGCCTCCTACGAGCAGTACTTC. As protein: CASSVQGASYEQYF.

The CDR3 here is CASTILAQPQHF. The CDR3 DNA reads TGTGCCAGCACTATTCTGGCTCAGCCCCAGCATTTT. V is TRBV6-1 and J is TRBJ1-5; D unclear. CDR3 size: 12 residues. Germline V gene lookup returns CDR1 MNHNS and CDR2 SASEGT. V lost 7 bases to trimming and J lost 6 bases, with 10 bases between them.

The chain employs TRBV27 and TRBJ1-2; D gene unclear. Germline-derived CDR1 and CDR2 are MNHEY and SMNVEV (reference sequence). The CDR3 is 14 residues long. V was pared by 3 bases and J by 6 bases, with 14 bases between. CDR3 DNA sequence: TGTGCCAGCAGTTTTCATGACGGGAGGGATGGCTACACCTTC. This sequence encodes CASSFHDGRDGYTF.

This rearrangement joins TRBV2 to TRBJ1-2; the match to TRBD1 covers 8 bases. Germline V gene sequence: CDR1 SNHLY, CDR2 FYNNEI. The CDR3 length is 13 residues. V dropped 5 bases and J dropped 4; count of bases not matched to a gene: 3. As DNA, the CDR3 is TGTGCCAGCAGTAGGACAGGGCCCTATGGCTACACCTTC. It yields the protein CASSRTGPYGYTF.

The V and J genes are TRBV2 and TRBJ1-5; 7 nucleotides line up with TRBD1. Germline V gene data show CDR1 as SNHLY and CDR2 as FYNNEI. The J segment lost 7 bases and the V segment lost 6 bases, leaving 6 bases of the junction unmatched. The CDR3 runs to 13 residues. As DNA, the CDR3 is TGTGCCAGCAGCAACAGGGGTGTCCAGCCCCAGCATTTT. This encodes CASSNRGVQPQHF. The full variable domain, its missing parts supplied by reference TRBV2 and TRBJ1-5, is EPEVTQTPSHQVTQMGQEVILRCVPISNHLYFYWYRQILGQKVEFLVSFYNNEISEKSEIFDDQFSVERPDGSNFTLKIRSTKLEDSAMYFCASSNRGVQPQHFGDGTRLSIL.

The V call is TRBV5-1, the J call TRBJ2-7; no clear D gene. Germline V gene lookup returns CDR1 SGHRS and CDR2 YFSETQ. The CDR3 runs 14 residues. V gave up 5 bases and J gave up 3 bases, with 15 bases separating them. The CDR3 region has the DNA TGCGCCAGCAGTGCGGTTTCGAACGGCTACGAGCAGTACTTC. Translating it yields CASSAVSNGYEQYF.

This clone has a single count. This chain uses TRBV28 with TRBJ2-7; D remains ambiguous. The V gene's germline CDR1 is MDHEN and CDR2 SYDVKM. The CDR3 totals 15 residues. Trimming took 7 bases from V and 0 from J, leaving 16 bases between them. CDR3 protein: CASTSDLASSYEQYF. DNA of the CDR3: TGTGCCAGCACCTCGGACCTTGCGAGCTCCTACGAGCAGTACTTC.

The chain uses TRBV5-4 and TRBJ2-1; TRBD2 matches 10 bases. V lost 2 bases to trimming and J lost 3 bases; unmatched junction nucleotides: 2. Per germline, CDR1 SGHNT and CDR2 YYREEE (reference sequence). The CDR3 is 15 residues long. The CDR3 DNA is TGTGCCAGCAGCTTAGCGGGAGGGTACTACAATGAGCAGTTCTTC. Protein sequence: CASSLAGGYYNEQFF.

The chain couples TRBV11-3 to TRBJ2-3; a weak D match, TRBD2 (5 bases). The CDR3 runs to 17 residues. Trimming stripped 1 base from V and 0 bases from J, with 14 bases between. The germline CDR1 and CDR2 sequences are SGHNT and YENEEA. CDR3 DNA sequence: TGTGCCAGCAGCTTAGGTCGGAGCGGACCTAGCACAGATACGCAGTATTTT. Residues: CASSLGRSGPSTDTQYF.

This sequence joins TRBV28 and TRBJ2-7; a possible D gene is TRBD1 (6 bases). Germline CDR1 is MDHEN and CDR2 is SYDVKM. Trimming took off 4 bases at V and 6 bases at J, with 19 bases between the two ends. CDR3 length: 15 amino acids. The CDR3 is CASSYTTTGSREQYF. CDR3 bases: TGTGCCAGCAGTTATACAACTACAGGGAGTCGCGAGCAGTACTTC. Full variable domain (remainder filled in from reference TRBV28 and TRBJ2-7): DVKVTQSSRYLVKRTGEKVFLECVQDMDHENMFWYRQDPGLGLRLIYFSYDVKMKEKGDIPEGYSVSREKKERFSLILESASTNQTSMYLCASSYTTTGSREQYFGPGTRLTVT.

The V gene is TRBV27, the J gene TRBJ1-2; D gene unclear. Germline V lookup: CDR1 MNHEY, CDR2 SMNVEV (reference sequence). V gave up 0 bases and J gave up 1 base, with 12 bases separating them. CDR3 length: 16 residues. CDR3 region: CASSLSIFPRNYGYTF. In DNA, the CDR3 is TGTGCCAGCAGTTTATCGATCTTTCCACGTAACTATGGCTACACCTTC.

This CDR3 is CASLRGGRGADTQYF. CDR3 coding DNA: TGTGCCAGCCTTAGGGGTGGGAGGGGCGCAGATACGCAGTATTTT. This sequence joins TRBV6-6 and TRBJ2-3; 7 positions agree with TRBD2. The CDR3 totals 15 residues. Trimming at V came to 8 bases and at J to 4 bases, leaving 12 bases not matched to a gene. Germline CDR1 is MNHNY and CDR2 is SVGAGI (reference sequence).

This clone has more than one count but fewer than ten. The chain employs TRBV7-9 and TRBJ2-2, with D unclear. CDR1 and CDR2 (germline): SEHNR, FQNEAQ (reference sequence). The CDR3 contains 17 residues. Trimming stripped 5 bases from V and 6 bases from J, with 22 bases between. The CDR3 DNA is TGTGCCAGCAGCCCGCCCTTGTGGTACAGTCTCGCCGGGGAGCTGTTTTTT. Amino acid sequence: CASSPPLWYSLAGELFF.